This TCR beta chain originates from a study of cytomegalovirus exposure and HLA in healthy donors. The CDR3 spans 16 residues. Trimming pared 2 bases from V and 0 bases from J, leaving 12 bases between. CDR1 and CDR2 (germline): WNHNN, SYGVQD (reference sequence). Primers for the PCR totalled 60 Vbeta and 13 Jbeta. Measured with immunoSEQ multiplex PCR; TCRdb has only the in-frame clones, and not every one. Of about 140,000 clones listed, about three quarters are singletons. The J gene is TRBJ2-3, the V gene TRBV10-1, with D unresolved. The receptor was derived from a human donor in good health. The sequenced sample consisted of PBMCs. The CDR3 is CASSEIGGRSTDTQYF. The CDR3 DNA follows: TGCGCCAGCAGTGAGATAGGCGGTCGTAGCACAGATACGCAGTATTTT.